This entry concerns a single TCR beta chain. Its cognate antigen is unknown. Repeated repertoire sampling spanned the course of chemoradiotherapy. Clones were sequenced by immunoSEQ multiplex PCR, and TCRdb holds only the in-frame ones, with some missing. The table records roughly 23,000 clones, around 73% of them present only once. This specimen belongs to a study of chemoradiotherapy in HPV16-positive cancers. Across the whole study: A couple of HPV16-positive patients' cells yielded candidate HPV-specific clones and common motifs. The study's findings and limits: Non-HPV-specific T cells did not expand in tumors during treatment, whereas candidate HPV-specific clones and E7-related motifs did. HPV-responsive T-cell expansion during chemoradiotherapy was linked to improved recurrence-free survival in HPV16-positive patients.

Trimming removed 5 bases at V and 4 bases at J, with 12 bases between. The CDR3 runs to 13 residues. CDR1 and CDR2 (germline): SQVTM, ANQGSEA. This sample was gathered from a patient who underwent chemoradiotherapy. The chain couples TRBV29-1 to TRBJ1-3; D ambiguous. This TCR came from a human donor with HPV-associated anogenital cancer. Here the CDR3 DNA reads TGCAGCGTTTCCGGGCCCCAAGGAAACACCATATATTTT. Protein product: CSVSGPQGNTIYF.